One sample yielded the 25 T cell receptor beta chains listed below, sequenced in a study of cytotoxic CD8 clonotypes in ibrutinib-treated CLL. Libraries were prepared by immunoSEQ multiplex PCR; TCRdb keeps only in-frame clonotypes and omits some of them. The sample consists of approximately 160,000 clones, roughly 84% of them appearing once. Sample: PBMCs, taken at disease progression, from a patient treated with ibrutinib. The origin of the receptors is a human donor with chronic lymphocytic leukemia.

This sequence joins TRBV6-5 and TRBJ2-4; D not resolved. CDR1 is MNHEY and CDR2 is SVGAGI in the germline V gene. Trimming stripped 5 bases from V and 6 bases from J, with 11 bases between. The CDR3 consists of 13 residues. CDR3 in DNA: TGTGCCAGCAGTCGCGTAGTTGGAAACATTCAGTACTTC. This encodes CASSRVVGNIQYF.

The rearrangement links TRBV27 to TRBJ1-2, with D tentatively TRBD1 (6 bases). V was shortened by 3 bases and J by 4 bases, with 9 bases between the two germline ends. This CDR3 region has 13 residues. Germline CDR1 is MNHEY and CDR2 is SMNVEV (reference sequence). The CDR3 bases are TGTGCCAGCAGTTTGGACAGACTCTATGGCTACACCTTC. Translating gives CASSLDRLYGYTF.

V usage is TRBV25-1 and J usage is TRBJ1-4; D might be TRBD1 (5 bases). Trimming took off 2 bases at V and 6 bases at J, with 22 bases between the two ends. The CDR3 sequence is 18 residues long. CDR1 and CDR2 from the germline V gene are MGHDK and SYGVNS. CDR3 residues: CASSEIPWVPGSYEKLFF. As DNA, the CDR3 is TGTGCCAGCAGTGAAATCCCCTGGGTTCCAGGGAGTTATGAAAAACTGTTTTTT.

In nucleotides, the CDR3 is TGCGCCAGCAGCAAGACAGGGGTCGACAATGAGCAGTTCTTC. This sequence encodes CASSKTGVDNEQFF. The chain has TRBV5-1 and TRBJ2-1, with 8 bases identical to TRBD1. Losses at the gene ends were 4 bases for V and 5 bases for J; bases not matched to a gene: 5. This CDR3 comprises 14 residues. CDR1 SGHRS and CDR2 YFSETQ come from the germline V gene.

This chain uses TRBV28 with TRBJ1-1, with D possibly being TRBD1 (6 bases). The CDR3 loop spans 16 amino acids. Trimming removed 7 bases at V and 2 bases at J, with 20 bases between. From germline, CDR1 is MDHEN and CDR2 SYDVKM. In DNA form, the CDR3 reads TGTGCCAGCAAAAACACAGGGCCCTCGGGCAACACTGAAGCTTTCTTT. Protein: CASKNTGPSGNTEAFF.

J is TRBJ1-5 and V is TRBV7-9, with TRBD1 matching over 8 bases. The CDR3 contains 15 residues. CDR1 and CDR2 from the germline V gene are SEHNR and FQNEAQ (reference sequence). Germline trimming cut 3 bases from V and 4 bases from J; bases unmatched to any gene: 5. Written as DNA, the CDR3 is TGTGCCAGCAGCTTCGTTCAGGGGGCTAATCAGCCCCAGCATTTT. This codes for CASSFVQGANQPQHF.

The chain couples TRBV7-3 to TRBJ1-1; weak D call: TRBD1 (6 bases). The germline V gene encodes CDR1 SGHTA and CDR2 FQGTGA. The germline V and J ends were trimmed by 5 bases and 1 base, with 11 bases remaining between them. The CDR3 extends over 14 amino acids. The CDR3 reads CASSQDRGNTEAFF. Here the CDR3 DNA reads TGTGCCAGCAGCCAGGACAGAGGGAACACTGAAGCTTTCTTT.

The chain combines TRBV6-5 with TRBJ2-7, with D perhaps assigned TRBD1 or TRBD2 (8 bases each). The CDR3 loop spans 15 amino acids. Looked up from germline, CDR1 is MNHEY and CDR2 is SVGAGI. The ends were cut back, 5 bases at V and 5 bases at J, with 19 bases in the middle. CDR3 sequence reads: CASSRVAGQADEQYF. In DNA form, the CDR3 reads TGTGCCAGCAGTCGTGTAGCGGGACAGGCGGACGAGCAGTACTTC.

J is TRBJ2-3 and V is TRBV5-1, with D perhaps matching TRBD1 or TRBD2 (6 bases each). The germline V gene encodes CDR1 SGHRS and CDR2 YFSETQ. The germline V and J ends were trimmed by 4 bases and 1 base, with 22 bases remaining between them. This CDR3 spans 18 amino acids. CDR3 region: CASSPAQGRGYRTDTQYF. The CDR3 nucleotides are TGCGCCAGCAGCCCTGCGCAGGGGCGGGGATACCGCACAGATACGCAGTATTTT.

The CDR3 here is CASSQDGTALPNEQFF. The CDR3 DNA follows: TGCGCCAGCAGCCAAGATGGGACAGCACTCCCCAATGAGCAGTTCTTC. The rearrangement links TRBV4-3 to TRBJ2-1; 7 bases are shared with TRBD1. Trimming took 0 bases from V and 6 from J; bases not matched to a gene: 8. This CDR3 has 16 amino acids. Germline values: CDR1 LGHNA, CDR2 YSLEER.

The rearrangement uses TRBV5-1 and TRBJ2-7, with 8 bases aligning to TRBD1. Germline lookup yields CDR1 SGHRS and CDR2 YFSETQ. This CDR3 contains 14 residues. V trimming: 0 bases; J trimming: 6 bases; junction bases outside the gene matches: 5. The CDR3 here is CASSLVWTGSEQYF. CDR3 bases: TGCGCCAGCAGCTTGGTTTGGACAGGGAGCGAGCAGTACTTC.

Here the CDR3 DNA reads TGTGCCGGCTCGACAGCGGGAGGGGAGGCAGATACGCAGTATTTT. Translating it yields CAGSTAGGEADTQYF. This chain links TRBV15 with TRBJ2-3, with 10 bases matching TRBD2. Looked up from germline, CDR1 is LNHNV and CDR2 is YYDKDF (reference sequence). After removal of 11 bases from V and 4 bases from J, the junction contained 12 bases not matched to a gene. The CDR3 consists of 15 residues.

CDR3 DNA: TGTGCCTTGGGCCGAGCGGGAGGGCACGAGCAGTACTTC. It is translated as CALGRAGGHEQYF. V usage is TRBV30 and J usage is TRBJ2-5; 10 nucleotides match TRBD2. The closer fit of TRBJ2-7 to the DNA end suggests the J call may be wrong. The CDR3 spans 13 residues. The germline CDR1 and CDR2 sequences are GTSNPN and SVGIG (reference sequence).

This clone was recorded only once. The chain links TRBV9 to TRBJ2-1; 7 bases map to TRBD2. The ends lost 0 bases at V and 2 bases at J; junction bases unmatched: 5. Germline values: CDR1 SGDLS, CDR2 YYNGEE. The CDR3 covers 16 residues. The CDR3 protein is CASSVAAGVPYNEQFF. The CDR3 bases are TGTGCCAGCAGCGTAGCGGCGGGAGTCCCCTACAATGAGCAGTTCTTC.

This clone was detected once. The chain combines TRBV4-1 with TRBJ2-7; 7 bases align to TRBD1. Trimming cost V 5 bases and J 0 bases; bases outside gene matches: 4. CDR1 and CDR2 from the germline V gene are MGHRA and YSYEKL. The CDR3 loop spans 14 amino acids. The CDR3 coding sequence is TGCGCCAGCAGCACCCGACAGGGCTCCTACGAGCAGTACTTC. Translating it yields CASSTRQGSYEQYF.

The chain recombines TRBV15 with TRBJ2-2; TRBD2 matches 11 bases. V shed 0 bases, J shed 7 bases, and the junction held 1 base outside the gene matches. The CDR3 has 15 amino acids. Germline V gene data show CDR1 as LNHNV and CDR2 as YYDKDF (reference sequence). Written as DNA, the CDR3 is TGTGCCACCAGCAGAGATCTAGCGGGAGGCGGGGAGCTGTTTTTT. The encoded protein is CATSRDLAGGGELFF.

This rearrangement joins TRBV7-7 to TRBJ2-5, with D maybe TRBD1 (6 bases). The CDR3 loop spans 14 amino acids. Trimming shortened V by 5 bases and J by 7 bases, and 17 bases separated the two germline ends. Looked up from germline, CDR1 is SSHAT and CDR2 is FNYEAQ (reference sequence). The CDR3, as DNA: TGTGCCAGCAGCGACGACAGGAGAGGGGGGACCCAGTACTTC. This codes for CASSDDRRGGTQYF.

CDR3 DNA: TGCGCCAGCAGTGAGTCGACAGGCTCCTTTGACACCATATATTTT. Amino acids: CASSESTGSFDTIYF. This sequence joins TRBV10-2 and TRBJ1-3, with D tentatively TRBD1 (6 bases). This CDR3 has 15 residues. The V and J ends lost 0 bases and 8 bases respectively, with 14 bases between them. CDR1 and CDR2 (germline): WSHSY, SAAADI.

The rearrangement uses TRBV10-1 and TRBJ2-3; TRBD2 matches 7 bases. CDR3 length: 13 residues. CDR1 and CDR2 (germline): WNHNN, SYGVQD (reference sequence). The ends lost 8 bases at V and 1 base at J; junction bases unmatched: 3. The CDR3 DNA sequence: TGCGCCAGCTCCCTAGCGGGCACAGATACGCAGTATTTT. This sequence encodes CASSLAGTDTQYF.

This clone has just one count. The rearrangement links TRBV7-2 to TRBJ2-1; 8 bases fit TRBD2. Germline V lookup: CDR1 SGHTA, CDR2 FQGNSA. This CDR3 region has 13 residues. V was clipped by 11 bases and J by 7 bases; unmatched bases: 10. In nucleotides, the CDR3 is TGTGCCGAAGGGCGGGAGGCTAGAAATGAGCAGTTCTTC. This sequence encodes CAEGREARNEQFF.

This chain joins TRBV7-9 and TRBJ2-3, with 8 positions matching TRBD1. The CDR3 covers 13 residues. Germline CDR1 SEHNR, CDR2 FQNEAQ (reference sequence). V lost 10 bases to trimming and J lost 0 bases; unmatched junction nucleotides: 3. CDR3 coding DNA: TGTGCCACCCGGACAGGGAGCACAGATACGCAGTATTTT. This translates into CATRTGSTDTQYF.

This chain links TRBV30 with TRBJ2-3; D not resolved. Germline-derived CDR1 and CDR2 are GTSNPN and SVGIG (reference sequence). V lost 1 base and J 5 bases, leaving 16 bases between the germline ends. This CDR3 region has 15 residues. CDR3 amino acids: CAWSEGSLHRDTQYF. CDR3 DNA sequence: TGTGCCTGGAGTGAGGGATCCCTCCACAGAGATACGCAGTATTTT.

The chain uses TRBV4-1 and TRBJ2-7; 11 bases line up with TRBD2. The V gene end was trimmed by 4 bases and the J gene end by 5 bases; junction bases not matched to a gene: 7. This CDR3 is 15 amino acids long. Germline CDR1 MGHRA, CDR2 YSYEKL. The CDR3 DNA reads as TGCGCCAGCAGCCTAGGGCTAGCGGGAGGTAACGAGCAGTACTTC. Amino acids: CASSLGLAGGNEQYF.

The genes are TRBV7-8 and TRBJ2-2, with D perhaps matching TRBD2 (5 bases). In germline, CDR1 is SGHVS, CDR2 FQNEAQ. Between the trimmed V and J ends, which lost 1 base and 6 bases, there was a span of 24 bases. CDR3 length: 19 amino acids. The CDR3 DNA reads TGTGCCAGCAGCTTAGGCCCCTCTGAGGGTTTTTATCAGGCCGGGGAGCTGTTTTTT. It translates to CASSLGPSEGFYQAGELFF.

The J gene is TRBJ2-7, the V gene TRBV5-6; 10 bases are shared with TRBD2. The CDR3 covers 18 residues. Germline-derived CDR1 and CDR2 are SGHDT and YYEEEE. With V trimmed by 5 bases and J by 0 bases, 14 bases remained unmatched. The CDR3 DNA reads TGTGCCAGCAGTCGTACTAGCGGGACCCTCGGAGGCTCCTACGAGCAGTACTTC. As protein: CASSRTSGTLGGSYEQYF.